Listed below are T cell receptor beta chains from one sample, sequenced in a study of post-analysis software for immune sequencing data. Using its own MiXCR run on the PCR reads, TCRdb lists one record per CDR3 protein. The sample has 450,000 to 700,000 distinct CDR3 sequences, about 40% seen once. The material sequenced was blood. These receptors came from a girl between 10 and 17 years old with multiple sclerosis. Each CDR3 is given with its conserved first and last residue. The D gene is left open where the match is weak. Some rows have no size entry. The others give once, few or many, or a class for an expanded clone.

TRBJ2-7 TRBV5-6 . . TGTGCCAGCAGCTGGTTTTTGCAGAGCTACGAGCAGTACTTC CASSWFLQSYEQYF
TRBJ2-5 TRBV5-1 . . TGCGCCAGCAGCTTGATAGGCGGGGAAGAGACCCAGTACTTC CASSLIGGEETQYF
TRBJ2-7 TRBV10-3 . few TGTGCCATCAGTGGGACAGCATCCTACGAGCAGTACTTC CAISGTASYEQYF
TRBJ1-2 TRBV5-1 . . TGCGCCAGCAGCTTTGGTCTCCGGGGCCTAGCCCCCATTGCACCCTATGGCTACACCTTC CASSFGLRGLAPIAPYGYTF
TRBJ2-1 TRBV12-3/TRBV12-4 . . TGTGCCAGCAGTTTATCTAATTACTGGAGCTACAATGAGCAGTTCTTC CASSLSNYWSYNEQFF
TRBJ1-2 TRBV6-5 . . TGTGCCAGCAGTCGGACAGAGACGACTTATGGCTACACCTTC CASSRTETTYGYTF
TRBJ2-5 TRBV11-2 . few TGTGCCAGCAGCCCCATGGGGCCCCTGGTTGAGACCCAGTACTTC CASSPMGPLVETQYF
TRBJ1-2 TRBV12-3/TRBV12-4 . . TGTGCCAGCAGTCACCAGTCCGAAAGGCGATTCGATGGCTACACCTTC CASSHQSERRFDGYTF
TRBJ2-7 TRBV10-3 . few TGTGCCATCAGTGAGTCCCAGGACACCTACGAGCAGTACTTC CAISESQDTYEQYF
TRBJ2-1 TRBV7-9 TRBD2 few TGTGCCAGCAGCTTTCTGACTAGCGGGGATCATGAGCAGTTCTTC CASSFLTSGDHEQFF
TRBJ2-1 TRBV7-2 TRBD2 . TGTGCCAGCAGCTTGACTAGCGGGAGAGACGATGAGCAGTTCTTC CASSLTSGRDDEQFF
TRBJ2-7 TRBV6-6 . . TGTGCCAGCAGTTACCGGGACACCTCCTACGAGCAGTACTTC CASSYRDTSYEQYF
TRBJ1-2 TRBV6-6 TRBD1 few TGTGCCAGCAGTTCGGCCGGGACAGGGGTATCAACCTATGGCTACACCTTC CASSSAGTGVSTYGYTF
TRBJ2-7 TRBV5-1 TRBD1 . TGCGCCAGCAGCTTGGGCCGTCGGCAGGGGGCTGGGGACGAGCAGTACTTC CASSLGRRQGAGDEQYF
TRBJ2-4 TRBV4-1 . . TGCGCCAGCAGTCCAGCGAGGGGTGAGCCGGGTACCAAAAACATTCAGTACTTC CASSPARGEPGTKNIQYF
TRBJ1-2 TRBV5-5 TRBD1 . TGTGCCAGCAGCTTAGACAGGGGGCGGCATGGCTACACCTTC CASSLDRGRHGYTF
TRBJ2-3 TRBV5-1 TRBD2 . TGTGCCAGCAGCTTGACTAGCGGGCAAGGCACAGATACGCAGTATTTT CASSLTSGQGTDTQYF
TRBJ2-1 TRBV12-3/TRBV12-4 . . TGTGCCAGCAGTCCACTAAAATACAATGAGCAGTTCTTC CASSPLKYNEQFF
TRBJ2-3 TRBV30 . . TGTGCCTGGAGTGTAGAGGGTCTGGCAGATACGCAGTATTTT CAWSVEGLADTQYF
TRBJ2-3 TRBV7-7 . . TGTACTAGCAGCTTGTTACGAGCAGATACGCAGTATTTT CTSSLLRADTQYF
TRBJ2-7 TRBV15 . . TGTGCCGCCAGCAGAGACTCAGAGCTCTACGAGCAGTACTTC CAASRDSELYEQYF
TRBJ2-5 TRBV20-1 . . TGCAGTGCCCCCTCGTTAACGGGGGCCGGGGAGACCCGGTACTTC CSAPSLTGAGETRYF
TRBJ1-2 TRBV20-1 . . TGCAGTGCTACAAGTCTCTATGGCTACACCTTC CSATSLYGYTF
TRBJ1-1 TRBV6-6 . . TGTGCCAGCAGTTACGCCGATGACAGATGGGAAAACACTGAAGCTTTCTTT CASSYADDRWENTEAFF
TRBJ2-7 TRBV12-3/TRBV12-4 TRBD1 once TGTGCCAGCAGTACTCTACGAGGGACAGCCGAATCCTACGAGCAGTACTTC CASSTLRGTAESYEQYF
TRBJ1-1 TRBV12-3/TRBV12-4 . few TGTGCCAGCAGTTTGAGCCCCCGGGACGAAGCTTTCTTT CASSLSPRDEAFF
TRBJ2-7 TRBV15 . few TGTGCCACCAGCCCTCAAAAAGGGGGACTTATCGAGCAGTACTTC CATSPQKGGLIEQYF
TRBJ2-3 TRBV12-3/TRBV12-4 TRBD2 few TGTGCCAGCAGTTGGACTAGCAACACAGATACGCAGTATTTT CASSWTSNTDTQYF
TRBJ2-7 TRBV9 TRBD1 . TGTGCCAGCAGCCCCCAGGGGGCAGGATACGAGCAGTACTTC CASSPQGAGYEQYF
TRBJ2-1 TRBV6-6 . . TGTGCCAGCAGTTCCCCCAGGGAGAGAAACGGCAATGAGCAGTTCTTC CASSSPRERNGNEQFF
TRBJ2-5 TRBV29-1 . . TGCAGCGTTCGTCAGGGCCAGGAGACCCAGTACTTC CSVRQGQETQYF
TRBJ2-1 TRBV5-8 TRBD1 . TGTGCCAGCAGCCTAAGACAGGGGGACCACAATGAGCAGTTCTTC CASSLRQGDHNEQFF
TRBJ2-1 TRBV21-1 . . TGTGCCAGCAGTACTGAACTAGCGGGAGAGGCTGAGCAGTTCTTC CASSTELAGEAEQFF
TRBJ1-4 TRBV6-1 . . TGTGCCACCGCGAGAGGACAGATTAATGAAAAACTGTTTTTT CATARGQINEKLFF
TRBJ2-1 TRBV18 TRBD2 . TGTGCCAGCGGGGGACTAGCGGGGGGGAATGAGCAGTTCTTC CASGGLAGGNEQFF
TRBJ1-2 TRBV5-1 . . TGCGCCAGCAGCTCTGATATCGGGGGGCGTTATGGCTACACCTTC CASSSDIGGRYGYTF
TRBJ1-1 TRBV7-3 . . TGTGCCAGCAGCCTGACACCGGACGGCACTGAAGCTTTCTTT CASSLTPDGTEAFF
TRBJ2-3 TRBV10-3 . few TGTGCCATCAGTCCTTGGCAGGAGGCAGATACGCAGTATTTT CAISPWQEADTQYF
TRBJ1-2 TRBV7-9 TRBD1 . TGTGCCAGCAGCCGATTCCAGGGGGCTAGTGGCTACACCTTC CASSRFQGASGYTF
TRBJ1-2 TRBV19 TRBD1 . TGTGCCAGTAATCTCGGGACAGGAGAATTCTATGGCTACACCTTC CASNLGTGEFYGYTF
TRBJ2-1 TRBV5-1 TRBD1 . TGCGCCAGCAGCCCGGACAGGGCCTACAATGAGCAGTTCTTC CASSPDRAYNEQFF
TRBJ2-7 TRBV6-1 TRBD2 once TGTACCAGCACCAAAAGGATAAGAATCGGACTAGAGACCTACGAGCAGTACTTC CTSTKRIRIGLETYEQYF
TRBJ2-7 TRBV5-1 TRBD2 . TGCGCCAGCAGCAAGAAGGGAGGGGCAGAATCCTACGAGCAGTACTTC CASSKKGGAESYEQYF
TRBJ1-2 TRBV30 . . TGTGCCTGGAGTCGCGACGGTATCTATGGCTACACCTTC CAWSRDGIYGYTF
TRBJ2-1 TRBV12-3/TRBV12-4 TRBD2 few TGTGCCGGCTCCGGGAGGGCCTTGGGCAATGAGCAGTTCTTC CAGSGRALGNEQFF
TRBJ2-7 TRBV13 TRBD2 . TGTGCCAGCAGCCATGGCCGGGGGGTGGCTTCCTACGAGCAGTACTTC CASSHGRGVASYEQYF
TRBJ2-7 TRBV12-3/TRBV12-4 . . TGTGCCAGCAGTGGGGACTTATACTACGAGCAGTACTTC CASSGDLYYEQYF
TRBJ1-1 TRBV4-2 . . TGTGCCAGCAGCCAAGATTCGGGATACACTGAAGCTTTCTTT CASSQDSGYTEAFF
TRBJ1-2 TRBV10-3 . . TGTGCCATCAGCCGGGACAACCACTATGGCTACACCTTC CAISRDNHYGYTF
TRBJ2-2 TRBV4-1 . . TGCGCCAGCAGCCAAGGGGAGGAACAGTTTGCTGGGGAGCTGTTTTTT CASSQGEEQFAGELFF
TRBJ2-1 TRBV7-9 . few TGTGCCAGCAGCTTGGAGTCCAACTCCTACAATGAGCAGTTCTTC CASSLESNSYNEQFF
TRBJ1-1 TRBV29-1 TRBD1 few TGCAGCGTTGACACGACAGGGGACGGGAACACTGAAGCTTTCTTT CSVDTTGDGNTEAFF
TRBJ2-7 TRBV3-1 . few TGTGCCAGCAGCCAGGGTTCCGGGGAGCAGTACTTC CASSQGSGEQYF
TRBJ2-1 TRBV4-1 . . TGCGCCAGCAGCCAAGTCCGGGGGGCCGATGAGCAGTTCTTC CASSQVRGADEQFF
TRBJ1-3 TRBV20-1 TRBD1 . TGCAGTGCTAGAGATCTCGCAGGGGGGACCTCTGGAAACACCATATATTTT CSARDLAGGTSGNTIYF
TRBJ2-5 TRBV3-1 . . TGTGCCAGCAGCCAAGGAGGTCGAGGGACCCAGTACTTC CASSQGGRGTQYF
TRBJ2-1 TRBV29-1 . many TGCAGCTCGTCTCTTAACGATGAGCAGTTCTTC CSSSLNDEQFF
TRBJ2-1 TRBV27 TRBD2 . TGTGCCAGCAGTCTGGTGGGACTAGCGGAAGCGGACAATGAGCAGTTCTTC CASSLVGLAEADNEQFF
TRBJ1-2 TRBV3-1 . . TGTGCCGGCAGCCAAGAATTCCAGGGCGGTTATGGCTACACCTTC CAGSQEFQGGYGYTF
TRBJ1-2 TRBV7-2 . . TGTGCCAGCAGCCTTCCCCAGGCTTATGGCTACACCTTC CASSLPQAYGYTF